This TCR delta chain came from a study of gamma-delta T cells after stem cell transplantation. The table lists this clone with a few counts. A read error is possible here, since a much larger clone lies one base away. TCRdb re-called the RT-PCR reads via CATT. The sample has roughly 2,500 delta-chain clones; more than 20% are singletons. Sequences were obtained from gamma-delta T cells. The receptor comes from a human donor. It is not recorded whose cells these are; they may come from a transplant donor.

Here the CDR3 reads CAASQRTEGYKDSDKLIF. The CDR3 nucleotides read TGTGCAGCAAGCCAGAGGACTGAGGGATACAAGGACTCCGATAAACTCATCTTT. V and J are TRAV29/DV5 and TRDJ1; 7 bases align to TRDD3. Germline CDR1 and CDR2: NSMFDY and ISSIKDK. V shed 1 base and J 3 bases; nucleotides not matched to a gene: 18. This CDR3 is 18 amino acids long. Drawing the rest from reference TRAV29/DV5 and TRDJ1, the complete variable domain is DQQVKQNSPSLSVQEGRISILNCDYTNSMFDYFLWYKKYPAEGPTFLISISSIKDKNEDGRFTVFLNKSAKHLSLHIVPSQPGDSAVYFCAASQRTEGYKDSDKLIFGKGTRVTVEP.